The present T cell receptor beta chain was sequenced within a study of Ad26.COV2.S vaccination and SARS-CoV-2 variants (dated by TCRdb to about 2021). About the investigation overall: Donors in the vaccine arm were drawn from COV1001, a multicentre, randomized, double-blind, placebo-controlled phase I-IIa trial testing Ad26.COV2.S in healthy adults. Ad26.COV2.S was administered intramuscularly at 5 x 10^10 or 1 x 10^11 viral particles, either as a single shot or as two shots given 56 days apart. Participants in the trial were split at random into five groups of five each, receiving low-dose or high-dose Ad26.COV2.S once or twice, or else placebo on both occasions. The specificity and breadth of SARS-CoV-2-reactive T cell receptors after Ad26.COV2.S vaccination were assessed by TCRbeta repertoire sequencing. Blinding of investigators to trial group allocation was maintained during experiments and outcome assessment. The TCR-sequenced set comprised approximately 32 samples: approximately 19 Ad26.COV2.S vaccine recipients, 5 placebo recipients and 8 SARS-CoV-2 convalescent individuals.

Here is what the overall study found, with its caveats: The study lacked the statistical power to compare responses across vaccine doses or regimens. After vaccination, spike-specific CD8+ and CD4+ T cell responses were reported to show substantial breadth. Vaccine and placebo recipients had similar non-spike TCR breadth, a finding consistent with the vaccine containing only spike. Ad26.COV2.S recipients had higher spike-specific TCR breadth than placebo recipients (P = 0.0014). The authors noted that total T cell responses may have been underestimated by the TCR breadth and depth analyses.

Of note for this clone: The antigen it recognizes is unknown. Base-call qualities are not available, and no considerably larger clone is one nucleotide away.

From V the trimming removes 0 bases and from J it removes 0 bases, while the gene matches leave 2 bases of the junction unaccounted for. Counted from cysteine to phenylalanine, this CDR3 has 15 amino acids. The retained sequence is limited to the CDR3, 45 bases, with the frame set at the first base. Sequences SGHRS (CDR1) and YFSETQ (CDR2) are obtained from the germline V gene. The immunoSEQ Assay was used to sequence TCRbeta CDR3 regions. After extraction, genomic DNA underwent amplification by bias-controlled multiplex PCR, followed by high-throughput sequencing. Processing in the source paper ran as follows. To quantify the absolute abundance of each unique TCRbeta CDR3 region, sequences were collapsed and filtered. Usable DNA was measured by amplifying reference genes present in all nucleated cells, and TCRbeta template counts were normalized to that usable DNA to estimate T cell fraction. Repertoire TCRs were annotated as SARS-CoV-2-specific by exact matching of V gene, CDR3 amino acid sequence and J gene to a known reactive TCR set. MIRA supplied the reference SARS-CoV-2 TCR set, which was filtered for enrichment in COVID-19-positive ImmuneCODE repertoires so that public or cross-reactive TCRs were removed. Using the MIRA antigens, annotated TCRs were further analysed by specific ORF or by position within an ORF. Breadth was defined as the number of annotated unique rearrangements divided by the total number of unique productive rearrangements, and depth was defined as the summed frequency of the annotated unique rearrangements. TCR breadth was compared between groups using two-sided Wilcoxon rank-sum tests. Imported from immuneACCESS, the table was reduced by TCRdb to in-frame sequences with V and J called. These copies leave out some clones; in studies compared against another copy, an unresolved V gene accounts for under half, and the cause of the remainder is not known. V, J and clone size are those of that table, while D and trimming were read from the DNA. The sample has some 500,000 clones on record, roughly nine tenths of them singletons. In total, the top ten clones hold just over 2.5% of the sample.

What this sample's treatment or condition label stands for: roughly 19 received Ad26.COV2.S at low or high dose, single or two shots; roughly five received placebo; per-sample allocation not given. For vaccine and placebo recipients, repertoires were sequenced using samples collected on day 63 after the first injection. In Cohort 1b, roughly 25 adults aged 18-55 years were enrolled at a single site in Boston, USA, between 29 July and 7 August 2020. Ad26.COV2.S was a replication-incompetent adenovirus type 26 vector that expressed a prefusion-stabilized SARS-CoV-2 spike protein derived from the original Wuhan strain.

This clonotype was obtained from a person between 18 and 59 years old who received the Ad26.COV2.S COVID-19 vaccine or a placebo. The sequence links TRBV5-1 to TRBJ1-1, with 7 middle bases fitting TRBD1. Sequenced material: peripheral blood, taken in a trial of Ad26.COV2.S vaccine versus placebo. The nucleotide sequence reads as follows: TGCGCCAGCAGCTTGGCACAGGGGATGAACACTGAAGCTTTCTTT. This encodes CASSLAQGMNTEAFF.